This TCR beta chain comes out of a study of a mutant IDH1 vaccine in newly diagnosed glioma. Study-wide background: Either 4-6 weeks after radiotherapy alone or alongside temozolomide, vaccination was begun.

The protocol was immunoSEQ multiplex PCR, while the TCRdb copy is restricted to in-frame clones and leaves out a portion. The sample contains fewer than 55,000 clones, approximately 81% of which appear only once. Regarding this clone: The antigen is not known.

The CDR3 extends over 14 amino acids. The V segment lost 1 base and the J segment 4 bases; nucleotides outside the gene matches: 3. CDR1 is SQVTM and CDR2 is ANQGSEA in the germline V gene. Documented time point: week 35, safety follow-up. Every single dose of the vaccine, 300 ug of mutant IDH1 20-mer peptide, came with topical imiquimod. Overall study findings and caveats: Evidence of vaccine-induced immune responses was documented in about 93% of patients.

This clonotype was obtained from a woman aged 40 to 49 with glioma. Some clones in this sample may be carry-over from other donors' samples. Sample: PBMCs, taken from a glioma patient whose treatment included an IDH1 peptide vaccine. The V call is TRBV29-1, the J call TRBJ2-7; 11 bases are shared with TRBD1. CDR3 in amino acids: CSVEGTGGGYEQYF. CDR3 in DNA: TGCAGCGTTGAAGGGACAGGGGGCGGATACGAGCAGTACTTC.